The 4 T cell receptor beta chains presented below share a single source sample, sequenced in a study of early T cells in non-severe SARS-CoV-2 infection. Using its own MiXCR run on the 5' RACE reads, TCRdb lists one record per CDR3 protein. Of some 87,000 distinct CDR3 sequences in the sample, about 13% were seen once. The sample consisted of whole blood. These receptors originate from an adult who was a healthcare worker with PCR-confirmed SARS-CoV-2 infection or an uninfected control (not recorded which).

This clonotype appeared once. The junction departs from germline at one end; a sequencing error may be responsible. The rearrangement uses TRBV6-5 and TRBJ2-2, with 12 bases that match TRBD2. The CDR3 spans 12 residues. Germline CDR1 is MNHEY and CDR2 is SVGAGI. This CDR3 reads CASSPSGGGLFF. CDR3 coding DNA: TGTGCCAGCAGTCCTAGCGGGGGGGGGCTGTTTTTT.

This clonotype was detected only a few times. The J gene is TRBJ1-5, the V gene TRBV28; 7 positions agree with TRBD1. This CDR3 has 15 residues. V gave up 6 bases and J gave up 4 bases; unmatched junction bases: 9. Germline values: CDR1 MDHEN, CDR2 SYDVKM. The CDR3 coding sequence is TGTGCCAGCAGCTTAGGGCACAGGGGAAATCAGCCCCAGCATTTT. Translating gives CASSLGHRGNQPQHF.

V usage is TRBV27 and J usage is TRBJ1-3; the D is unclear. This CDR3 contains 14 residues. V was trimmed by 6 bases and J by 3 bases, leaving 12 bases between them. The V gene's germline CDR1 is MNHEY and CDR2 SMNVEV (reference sequence). This chain's CDR3 is CASRAGGGGNTIYF. In nucleotides, the CDR3 is TGTGCCAGCAGAGCGGGAGGAGGTGGAAACACCATATATTTT.

This clonotype has a handful of counts. The genes are TRBV11-2 and TRBJ2-3, with unresolved D. Germline assignment: CDR1 SGHAT and CDR2 FQNNGV. V lost 2 bases to trimming and J lost 2 bases, with 8 bases between them. The length of the CDR3 is 14 residues. The CDR3 region is CASSLIQATDTQYF. In DNA, the CDR3 is TGTGCCAGCAGCTTAATCCAGGCCACAGATACGCAGTATTTT.